These T cell receptor beta chains were read from a single sample in a study of T-cell reconstitution after alpha-beta-depleted transplantation in children. TCRdb reprocessed the PCR reads with MiXCR, giving one entry per CDR3 protein. The sample yields 250,000 to 300,000 distinct CDR3 sequences, about a tenth seen once. The material was PBMCs from the stem cell graft donor, obtained from the stem cell graft. All receptors come from a human donor who donated a stem cell graft to a child with SCID. Both conserved end residues are part of each CDR3. A D gene is named only where the DNA matches it firmly. Rows may omit the clone size; those that give it use once, few, many or a size class.

J,D,V,size,DNA,CDR3
TRBJ1-5,-,TRBV6-5,few,TGTGCCAGCAGTACCCAGGGGATGCCCCAGCATTTT,CASSTQGMPQHF
TRBJ1-1,-,TRBV3-1,many,TGTGCCAGCAGCCCCAGGGGAAGGGAGACTGAAGCTTTCTTT,CASSPRGRETEAFF
TRBJ2-2,-,TRBV7-9,few,TGTGCCATCCACCCAGGGAGCACCGGGGAGCTGTTTTTT,CAIHPGSTGELFF
TRBJ2-7,-,TRBV29-1,few,TGCAGCGTTGTGAAACCGGGGACTCGCGAGCAGTACTTC,CSVVKPGTREQYF
TRBJ2-2,-,TRBV12-3/TRBV12-4,many,TGTGCCAGCAGTTTAGCAGAAGCCCGCGGGGAGCTGTTTTTT,CASSLAEARGELFF
TRBJ2-7,-,TRBV20-1,few,TGCAGTGCTACAGATAGACAGACATCGGCCTACGAGCAGTACTTC,CSATDRQTSAYEQYF
TRBJ2-3,TRBD2,TRBV29-1,few,TGCAGCGTGGGCTCGCGGGGGTTAGATACGCAGTATTTT,CSVGSRGLDTQYF
TRBJ2-7,-,TRBV7-2,-,TGTGCCAGCAGCGGGGGTGGGGGTTACGAGCAGTACTTC,CASSGGGGYEQYF
TRBJ2-2,-,TRBV9,many,TGTGCCAGCAGCGTAGTCGTCGAGGGGCGGGGGAACACCGGGGAGCTGTTTTTT,CASSVVVEGRGNTGELFF
TRBJ2-5,-,TRBV5-1,many,TGCGCCAGCAGCTTGGTGATTCCAGACCAGACCCAGTACTTC,CASSLVIPDQTQYF
TRBJ2-7,-,TRBV18,-,TGTGCCAGCTCACCGGCCGGGGCTATGAAGTACGAGCAGTACTTC,CASSPAGAMKYEQYF
TRBJ2-2,TRBD1,TRBV19,many,TGTGCCAGTAGCCTAGACAGGGGAAAAAACACCGGGGAGCTGTTTTTT,CASSLDRGKNTGELFF
TRBJ1-2,TRBD1,TRBV7-9,-,TGTGCCAGCAGCTTAAGACAGGGGGGGCCTAACTATGGCTACACCTTC,CASSLRQGGPNYGYTF
TRBJ1-4,-,TRBV7-9,few,TGTGCCAGCAGCGACCGCCTCTTGGGGCCTAATGAAAAACTGTTTTTT,CASSDRLLGPNEKLFF
TRBJ2-1,TRBD2,TRBV9,-,TGTGCCAGCAGCGCAAAAGGACTAGCGGGGTACAATGAGCAGTTCTTC,CASSAKGLAGYNEQFF
TRBJ1-1,-,TRBV4-1,many,TGCGCCAGCAGCCAAGATCAATCTGTGAACACTGAAGCTTTCTTT,CASSQDQSVNTEAFF
TRBJ2-5,TRBD2,TRBV9,few,TGTGCCAGCAGCGCGGCTAGCGGGGGCGGGGAGACCCAGTACTTC,CASSAASGGGETQYF
TRBJ2-3,TRBD2,TRBV9,many,TGTGCCAGCAGCCTCCCAGCGGGGAGGGGAGATACGCAGTATTTT,CASSLPAGRGDTQYF
TRBJ2-3,-,TRBV5-5,few,TGTGCCAGCAGCCCGGGACATCACATCACAGATACGCAGTATTTT,CASSPGHHITDTQYF
TRBJ1-1,-,TRBV5-1,many,TGCGCCAGCAGCTTGGTGGAGACGTCGGAAGCTTTCTTT,CASSLVETSEAFF
TRBJ2-1,-,TRBV4-1,many,TGCGCCAGCAGCCAAGCCCCAGAGAAAGACAATGAGCAGTTCTTC,CASSQAPEKDNEQFF
TRBJ2-3,-,TRBV10-3,-,TGTGCCACTTCGGGTGGGGGGGGGCCCACAGATACGCAGTATTTT,CATSGGGGPTDTQYF
TRBJ1-2,-,TRBV27,-,TGTGCCAGCAGTTTATCCGCGGGCAGGGTCTTTGATGGCTACACCTTC,CASSLSAGRVFDGYTF
TRBJ2-3,TRBD1,TRBV24-1,-,TGTGCCACCAGTGATAGGACAGGGGGGACCACAGATACGCAGTATTTT,CATSDRTGGTTDTQYF
TRBJ2-7,-,TRBV7-8,few,TGTGCCAGCAGCTTTCTGGACAGTATCTCCTACGAGCAGTACTTC,CASSFLDSISYEQYF
TRBJ1-4,-,TRBV7-9,few,TGTGCCAGCAGCTTCGAAGGCGTGGGCCTGTCTGAAAAACTGTTTTTT,CASSFEGVGLSEKLFF
TRBJ2-5,TRBD2,TRBV12-3/TRBV12-4,few,TGTGCCAGCAGTTTGAGGGTAGCGGGGGACAAAGAGACCCAGTACTTC,CASSLRVAGDKETQYF
TRBJ2-1,-,TRBV6-5,-,TGTGCCAGCAGTCAGGAGCCTAGCTCCTACAATGAGCAGTTCTTC,CASSQEPSSYNEQFF
TRBJ2-7,TRBD1,TRBV2,-,TGTGCCAGCACCGACAGGGTGGACGAGCAGTACTTC,CASTDRVDEQYF
TRBJ2-5,-,TRBV6-1,-,TGTGCCAGCAGCCCCTCCCAGGGCCCCCACGAGACCCAGTACTTC,CASSPSQGPHETQYF
TRBJ1-4,-,TRBV29-1,-,TGCAGCGTAGCACCGGGACTGGCGAATGAAAAACTGTTTTTT,CSVAPGLANEKLFF
TRBJ2-7,TRBD1,TRBV20-1,few,TGCAGTGCGGTGACAGGGATGGGCTACGAGCAGTACTTC,CSAVTGMGYEQYF
TRBJ2-7,-,TRBV12-3/TRBV12-4,-,TGTGCCAGCAGTTGGACAGAATACTACGAGCAGTACTTC,CASSWTEYYEQYF
TRBJ1-4,TRBD1,TRBV6-1,-,TGTTCCAGCAGTCCGGGACAGGGTGATGAAAAACTGTTTTTT,CSSSPGQGDEKLFF
TRBJ1-1,-,TRBV27,few,TGTGCCAGCAGGGCCCCCAACCCGAAGGCTGAAGCTTTCTTT,CASRAPNPKAEAFF
TRBJ2-5,TRBD2,TRBV6-1,-,TGTGCCAGCATCGCAGCGGGGGCCCGCCAAGAGACCCAGTACTTC,CASIAAGARQETQYF
TRBJ1-1,-,TRBV12-3/TRBV12-4,few,TGTGCCAGCAATTATGGGTGGGGCACTGAAGCTTTCTTT,CASNYGWGTEAFF
TRBJ2-3,-,TRBV29-1,many,TGCAGCGCATCGCCGGGCCTGGGCACAGATACGCAGTATTTT,CSASPGLGTDTQYF
TRBJ2-2,-,TRBV9,-,TGTGCCAGCAGCGTAGCGGGGGCGGGGACCGGGGAGCTGTTTTTT,CASSVAGAGTGELFF
TRBJ1-4,TRBD1,TRBV5-1,-,TGCGCCAGCAGCTCCCCCGGGACAGCTAAGAATGAAAAACTGTTTTTT,CASSSPGTAKNEKLFF
TRBJ1-6,-,TRBV7-9,many,TGTGCCAGCAGCTTAGCGGGAGCGAATTCACCCCTCCACTTT,CASSLAGANSPLHF
TRBJ1-2,-,TRBV25-1,-,TGTGCCAGCAGTGAATTTGGAGGGGGTAACTATGGCTACACCTTC,CASSEFGGGNYGYTF
TRBJ2-3,TRBD2,TRBV12-3/TRBV12-4,-,TGTGCCAGCAGGCGGGGACTAGCGGGGGGGGCAGATACGCAGTATTTT,CASRRGLAGGADTQYF
TRBJ1-6,-,TRBV20-1,few,TGCAGTGCTAGAGATCTTGGGTCACCCCTCCACTTT,CSARDLGSPLHF
TRBJ2-1,TRBD2,TRBV12-3/TRBV12-4,many,TGTGCCAGCAGTTTGTGGGGAGGGTTCGACAATGAGCAGTTCTTC,CASSLWGGFDNEQFF
TRBJ2-5,TRBD2,TRBV3-1,few,TGTGCCAGCAGCCAAGTTAGCGGGGGGTCTAAAGAGACCCAGTACTTC,CASSQVSGGSKETQYF